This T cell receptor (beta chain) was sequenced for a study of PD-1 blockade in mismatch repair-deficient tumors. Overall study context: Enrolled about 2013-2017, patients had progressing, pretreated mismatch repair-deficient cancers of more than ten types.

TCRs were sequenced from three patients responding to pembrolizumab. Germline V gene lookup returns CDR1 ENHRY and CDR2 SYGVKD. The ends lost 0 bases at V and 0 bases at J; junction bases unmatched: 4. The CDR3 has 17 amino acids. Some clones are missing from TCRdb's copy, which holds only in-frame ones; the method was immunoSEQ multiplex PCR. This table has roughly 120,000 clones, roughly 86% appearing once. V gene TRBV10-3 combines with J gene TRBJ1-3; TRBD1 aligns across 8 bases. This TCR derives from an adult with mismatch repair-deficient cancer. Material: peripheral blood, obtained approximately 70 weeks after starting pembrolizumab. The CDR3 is CAISESKDRASGNTIYF. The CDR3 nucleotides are TGTGCCATCAGTGAGTCAAAGGACAGGGCCTCTGGAAACACCATATATTTT.